Below are 13 T cell receptor beta chains sequenced from a single sample in a study of identical twins. One entry per CDR3 protein, called by TCRdb with MiXCR from the 5' RACE reads. The data contain about 530,000 distinct CDR3 sequences, approximately 20% of them seen just once; the ten biggest clones take up around 0.5%. This sample was also put to use in a study of yellow fever vaccine responses in identical twins.

The sequenced material came from CD4+ T cells sorted from blood. The receptor source for this set is a woman between 18 and 30 years old in good health.

The DNA of the CDR3 is TGTGCCAGCAGTCCGAGCGGGAGAGGGTCCTACGAGCAGTACTTC. The encoded protein is CASSPSGRGSYEQYF. The genes are TRBV12-3 or TRBV12-4 and TRBJ2-7, with 8 bases lining up with TRBD2. J lost 1 base, V lost 5 bases, and 7 bases had no gene match. The CDR3 runs 15 residues.

In its sample, this clonotype was seen many times. The chain recombines TRBV10-2 with TRBJ2-2; D perhaps matches TRBD1 (7 bases). This CDR3 spans 13 amino acids. Trimming removed 9 bases from V and 5 bases from J, with 13 bases in between. Germline CDR1 and CDR2: WSHSY and SAAADI. The CDR3 region is CASQGGRTGELFF. The CDR3 coding sequence is TGCGCCAGTCAGGGGGGTCGAACCGGGGAGCTGTTTTTT.

The sample holds a few counts of this clonotype. V and J are TRBV11-1 and TRBJ2-3; TRBD2 aligns across 13 bases. The ends lost 5 bases at V and 4 bases at J; junction bases unmatched: 15. CDR1 and CDR2 (germline): SGHAT, FQDESV (reference sequence). The CDR3 is 19 residues long. The CDR3 DNA sequence: TGTGCCAGCAGCACACATAGACTAGCGGGAGGAATCAGAGCAGATACGCAGTATTTT. Translating it yields CASSTHRLAGGIRADTQYF.

The CDR3 region has the DNA TGTGCCAGCAGTTTGATGGGGTGGGAGACCCAGTACTTC. As protein: CASSLMGWETQYF. The V and J genes are TRBV12-3 or TRBV12-4 and TRBJ2-5; D is uncertain. V was pared by 3 bases and J by 5 bases, with 10 bases between. The CDR3 contains 13 residues.

The CDR3 bases are TGCGCCAGCAGCCTTACAGGGCGTCGAGATACGCAGTATTTT. Translated, it gives CASSLTGRRDTQYF. This sequence joins TRBV4-1 and TRBJ2-3; possibly TRBD1 for D (6 bases). The V end lost 4 bases, the J end lost 5 bases, and 13 bases lay between the germline ends. The germline CDR1 and CDR2 sequences are MGHRA and YSYEKL. This CDR3 is built from 14 residues.

The chain employs TRBV5-1 and TRBJ2-7; 8 bases align to TRBD2. The germline V gene has CDR1 SGHRS and CDR2 YFSETQ. With 0 bases clipped from V and 5 bases from J, the junction kept 4 bases outside the gene matches. This CDR3 spans 14 amino acids. The CDR3 loop is CASSLEGRGDEQYF. For the CDR3, the DNA is TGCGCCAGCAGCTTGGAGGGGCGGGGGGACGAGCAGTACTTC.

This clonotype was seen only a few times. This chain links TRBV19 with TRBJ2-7, with unresolved D. CDR3 length equals 13 residues. CDR1 LNHDA and CDR2 SQIVND come from the germline V gene (reference sequence). V shed 5 bases and J shed 0 bases, with 8 bases lying between them. CDR3 nucleotide sequence: TGTGCCAGTAGTCGGTCAAACTCCTACGAGCAGTACTTC. Translated: CASSRSNSYEQYF.

J is TRBJ2-1 and V is TRBV2; 12 bases line up with TRBD2. Unmatched junction bases numbered 8, after V lost 4 bases and J lost 1 base. CDR1 SNHLY and CDR2 FYNNEI come from the germline V gene. The CDR3 is made up of 18 amino acids. CDR3 sequence reads: CASSASTSGSSSYNEQFF. Here the CDR3 DNA reads TGTGCCAGCAGTGCGTCGACTAGCGGGAGTAGTTCCTACAATGAGCAGTTCTTC.

The chain recombines TRBV9 with TRBJ2-1; 9 bases map to TRBD2. The CDR3 totals 16 residues. With 2 bases clipped from V and 2 bases from J, the junction kept 5 bases outside the gene matches. Germline CDR1 SGDLS, CDR2 YYNGEE. DNA of the CDR3: TGTGCCAGCAGCGTTGTAGCGGGAGTTGCCTACAATGAGCAGTTCTTC. Translation gives CASSVVAGVAYNEQFF.

The rearrangement uses TRBV15 and TRBJ2-1; 15 bases match TRBD2. V lost 3 bases, J lost 9 bases, and 3 bases stayed unmatched. The CDR3 has 15 amino acids. Germline V CDR1 and CDR2: LNHNV, YYDKDF (reference sequence). CDR3 loop: CATSSSGLAGGEQFF. The CDR3, as DNA: TGTGCCACCAGCAGCTCGGGACTAGCGGGAGGTGAGCAGTTCTTC. The full variable domain, completed using reference TRBV15 and TRBJ2-1, is DAMVIQNPRYQVTQFGKPVTLSCSQTLNHNVMYWYQQKSSQAPKLLFHYYDKDFNNEADTPDNFQSRRPNTSFCFLDIRSPGLGDTAMYLCATSSSGLAGGEQFFGPGTRLTVL.

In this sample, this clonotype turned up a few times. The chain carries TRBV6-6 and TRBJ2-7; D is uncertain. V was clipped by 4 bases and J by 3 bases, with 10 bases between them. Germline CDR1 reads MNHNY; CDR2 reads SVGAGI (reference sequence). CDR3 length: 13 amino acids. The CDR3 spells CASSSSGHYEQYV. Written as DNA, the CDR3 is TGTGCCAGCAGTTCCTCTGGCCACTACGAGCAGTACGTC.

This sequence joins TRBV24-1 and TRBJ1-5, with TRBD1 identical over 7 bases. Germline CDR1 reads KGHDR; CDR2 reads SFDVKD. V lost 4 bases and J lost 5; bases outside the gene matches: 7. This CDR3 contains 15 residues. CDR3 coding DNA: TGTGCCACCAGTGACTCCGGGACAGCTTATCAGCCCCAGCATTTT. Its protein is CATSDSGTAYQPQHF.

The J gene is TRBJ2-3, the V gene TRBV5-1; D is ambiguous. Trimming stripped 3 bases from V and 1 base from J, with 9 bases between. This CDR3 spans 14 amino acids. The germline CDR1 and CDR2 sequences are SGHRS and YFSETQ. The CDR3 loop is CASSSDTRTDTQYF. The CDR3 DNA sequence: TGCGCCAGCAGCTCTGACACGCGCACAGATACGCAGTATTTT.